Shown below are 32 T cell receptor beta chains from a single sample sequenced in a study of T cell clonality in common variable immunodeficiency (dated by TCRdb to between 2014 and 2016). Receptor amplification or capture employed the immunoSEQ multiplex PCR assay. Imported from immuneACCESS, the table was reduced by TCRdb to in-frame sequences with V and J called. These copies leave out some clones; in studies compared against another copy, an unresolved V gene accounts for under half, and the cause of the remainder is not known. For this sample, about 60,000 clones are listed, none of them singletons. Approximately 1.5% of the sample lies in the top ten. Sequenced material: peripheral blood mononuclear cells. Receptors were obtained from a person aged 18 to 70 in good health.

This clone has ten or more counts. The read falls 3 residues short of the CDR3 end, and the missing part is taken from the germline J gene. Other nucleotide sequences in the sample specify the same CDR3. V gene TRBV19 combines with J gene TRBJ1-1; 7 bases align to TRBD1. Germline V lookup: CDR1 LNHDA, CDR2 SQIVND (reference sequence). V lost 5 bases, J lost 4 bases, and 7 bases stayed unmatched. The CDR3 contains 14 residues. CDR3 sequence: CASSPTGASTEAFF. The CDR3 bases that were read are TGTGCCAGTAGTCCCACAGGGGCGAGCACTGAA.

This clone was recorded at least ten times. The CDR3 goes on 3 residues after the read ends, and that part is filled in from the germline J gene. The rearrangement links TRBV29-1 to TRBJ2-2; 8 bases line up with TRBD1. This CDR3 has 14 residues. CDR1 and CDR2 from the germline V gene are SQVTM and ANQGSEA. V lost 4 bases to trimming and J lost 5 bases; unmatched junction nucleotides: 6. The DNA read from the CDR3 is TGCAGCGTTGCAGGACAGGGAAGGACCGGGGAG. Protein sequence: CSVAGQGRTGE. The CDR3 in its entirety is CSVAGQGRTGELFF.

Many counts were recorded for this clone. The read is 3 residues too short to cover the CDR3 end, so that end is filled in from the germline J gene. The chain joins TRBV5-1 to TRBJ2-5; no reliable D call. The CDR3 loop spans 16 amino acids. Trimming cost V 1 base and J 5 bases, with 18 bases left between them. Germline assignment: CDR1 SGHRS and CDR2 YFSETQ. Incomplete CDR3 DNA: TGCGCCAGCAGCTTGACTCCTACCGGGTCAGTGGAGACC. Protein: CASSLTPTGSVET. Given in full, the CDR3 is CASSLTPTGSVETQYF. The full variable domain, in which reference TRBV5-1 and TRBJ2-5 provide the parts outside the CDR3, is KAGVTQTPRYLIKTRGQQVTLSCSPISGHRSVSWYQQTPGQGLQFLFEYFSETQRNKGNFPGRFSGRQFSNSRSEMNVSTLELGDSALYLCASSLTPTGSVETQYFGPGTRLLVL.

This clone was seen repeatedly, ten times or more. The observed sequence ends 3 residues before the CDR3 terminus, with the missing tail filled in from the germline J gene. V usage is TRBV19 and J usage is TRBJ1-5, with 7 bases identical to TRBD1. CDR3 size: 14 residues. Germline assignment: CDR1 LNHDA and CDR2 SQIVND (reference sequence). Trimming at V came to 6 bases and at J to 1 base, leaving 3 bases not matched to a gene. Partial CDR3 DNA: TGTGCCAGTAGCTCGGACAGGAGCAATCAGCCC. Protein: CASSSDRSNQP. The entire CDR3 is CASSSDRSNQPQHF.

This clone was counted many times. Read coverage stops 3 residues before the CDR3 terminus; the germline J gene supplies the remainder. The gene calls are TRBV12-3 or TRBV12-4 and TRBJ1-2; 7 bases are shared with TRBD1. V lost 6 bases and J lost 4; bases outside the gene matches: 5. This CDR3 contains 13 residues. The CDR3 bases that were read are TGTGCCAGCAGAGCTGGACAGGCCTATGGC. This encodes CASRAGQAYG. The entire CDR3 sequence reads CASRAGQAYGYTF.

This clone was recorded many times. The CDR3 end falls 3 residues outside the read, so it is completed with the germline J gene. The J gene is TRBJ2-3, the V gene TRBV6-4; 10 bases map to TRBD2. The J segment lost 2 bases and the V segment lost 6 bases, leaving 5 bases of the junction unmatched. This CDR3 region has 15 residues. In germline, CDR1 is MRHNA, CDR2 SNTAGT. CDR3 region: CASSKLAGTTDTQYF. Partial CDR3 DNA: TGTGCCAGCAGCAAACTAGCGGGGACCACAGATACG.

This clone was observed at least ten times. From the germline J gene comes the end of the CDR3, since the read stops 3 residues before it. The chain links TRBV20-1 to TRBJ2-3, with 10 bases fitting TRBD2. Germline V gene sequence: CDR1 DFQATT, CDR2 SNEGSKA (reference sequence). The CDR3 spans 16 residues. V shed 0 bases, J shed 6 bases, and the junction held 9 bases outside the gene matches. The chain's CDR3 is CSAREGLGLAYDTQYF. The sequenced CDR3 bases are TGCAGTGCTAGAGAGGGGTTGGGACTAGCGTATGATACG.

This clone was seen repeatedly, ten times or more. The covered CDR3 bases are TGTGCCAGCTCCTCCGGGACAGGGGTCTCACCC. Protein: CASSSGTGVSP. The whole CDR3 protein is CASSSGTGVSPLHF. This chain joins TRBV19 and TRBJ1-6; 10 bases match TRBD1. The read ends 3 residues early relative to the CDR3; the germline J gene fills the gap. CDR3 length: 14 residues. V lost 9 bases, J lost 10 bases, and 9 bases stayed unmatched. The germline V gene has CDR1 LNHDA and CDR2 SQIVND (reference sequence).

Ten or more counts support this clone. The CDR3 DNA, read in part, is TGTGCCATCAGGCCTAGCGGGGAGAACACCGGGGAG. It encodes CAIRPSGENTGE. The full CDR3 protein reads CAIRPSGENTGELFF. The gene calls are TRBV10-3 and TRBJ2-2; 9 bases map to TRBD2. The sequenced fragment ends 3 residues before the CDR3 boundary, so the rest is inferred from the germline J gene. Per the germline V gene, CDR1 is ENHRY and CDR2 is SYGVKD. This CDR3 spans 15 amino acids. V lost 6 bases, J lost 1 base, and 3 bases stayed unmatched.

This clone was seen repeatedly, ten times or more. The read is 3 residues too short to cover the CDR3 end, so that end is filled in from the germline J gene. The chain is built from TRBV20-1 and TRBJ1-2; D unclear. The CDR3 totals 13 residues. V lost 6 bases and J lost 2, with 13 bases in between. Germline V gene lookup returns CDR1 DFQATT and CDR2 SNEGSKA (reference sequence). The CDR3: CSAPGALNYGYTF. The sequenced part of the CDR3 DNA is TGCAGTGCCCCAGGAGCCTTGAACTATGGC.

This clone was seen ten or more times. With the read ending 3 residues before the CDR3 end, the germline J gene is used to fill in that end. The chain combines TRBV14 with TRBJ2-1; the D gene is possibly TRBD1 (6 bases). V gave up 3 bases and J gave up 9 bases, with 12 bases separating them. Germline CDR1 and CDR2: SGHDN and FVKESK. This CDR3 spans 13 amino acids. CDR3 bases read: TGTGCCAGCAGCCACATAGACAGGTCTGAG. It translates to CASSHIDRSE. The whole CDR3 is CASSHIDRSEQFF.

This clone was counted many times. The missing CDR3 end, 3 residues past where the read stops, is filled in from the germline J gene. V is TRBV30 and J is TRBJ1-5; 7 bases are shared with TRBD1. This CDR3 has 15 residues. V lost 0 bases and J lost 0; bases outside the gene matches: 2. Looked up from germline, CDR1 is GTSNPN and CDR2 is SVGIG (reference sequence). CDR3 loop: CAWSVGGYSNQPQHF. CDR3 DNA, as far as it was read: TGTGCCTGGAGTGTAGGGGGCTATAGCAATCAGCCC.

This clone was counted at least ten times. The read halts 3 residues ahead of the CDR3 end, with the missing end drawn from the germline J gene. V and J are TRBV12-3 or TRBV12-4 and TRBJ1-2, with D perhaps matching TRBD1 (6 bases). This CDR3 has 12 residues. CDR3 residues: CASSLLGHPYTF. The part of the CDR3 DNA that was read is TGTGCCAGCAGTTTACTGGGACACCCT.

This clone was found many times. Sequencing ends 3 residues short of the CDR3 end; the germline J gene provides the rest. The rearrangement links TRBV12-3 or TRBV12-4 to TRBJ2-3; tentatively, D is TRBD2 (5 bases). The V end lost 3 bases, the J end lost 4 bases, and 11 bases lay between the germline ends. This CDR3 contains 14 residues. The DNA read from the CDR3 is TGTGCCAGCAGTTTCGGAGCGGTCCCAGATACG. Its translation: CASSFGAVPDT. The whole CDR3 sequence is CASSFGAVPDTQYF.

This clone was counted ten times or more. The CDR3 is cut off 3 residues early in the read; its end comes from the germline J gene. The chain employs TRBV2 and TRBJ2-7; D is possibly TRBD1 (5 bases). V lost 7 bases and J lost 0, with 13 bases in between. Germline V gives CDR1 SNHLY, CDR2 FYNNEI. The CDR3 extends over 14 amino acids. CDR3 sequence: CASTPLDNSYEQYF. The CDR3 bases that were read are TGTGCCAGCACCCCATTGGACAACTCCTACGAG.

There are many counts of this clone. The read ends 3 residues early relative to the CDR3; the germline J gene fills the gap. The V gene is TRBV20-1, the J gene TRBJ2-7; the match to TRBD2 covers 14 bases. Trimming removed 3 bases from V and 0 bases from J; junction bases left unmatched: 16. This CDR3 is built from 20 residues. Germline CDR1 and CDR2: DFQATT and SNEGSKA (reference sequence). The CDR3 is CSASTADRLAGGPSSYEQYF. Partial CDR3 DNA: TGCAGTGCTAGTACGGCCGACAGACTAGCGGGAGGGCCGAGCTCCTACGAG.

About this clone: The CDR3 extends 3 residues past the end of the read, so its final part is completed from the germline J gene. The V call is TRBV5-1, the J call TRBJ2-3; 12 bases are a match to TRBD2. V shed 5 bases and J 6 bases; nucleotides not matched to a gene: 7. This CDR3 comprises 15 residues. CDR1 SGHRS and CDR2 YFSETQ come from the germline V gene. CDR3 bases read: TGCGCCAGCAGATCGACTAGCGGGGGCGGGGATACG. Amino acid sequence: CASRSTSGGGDT. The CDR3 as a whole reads CASRSTSGGGDTQYF.

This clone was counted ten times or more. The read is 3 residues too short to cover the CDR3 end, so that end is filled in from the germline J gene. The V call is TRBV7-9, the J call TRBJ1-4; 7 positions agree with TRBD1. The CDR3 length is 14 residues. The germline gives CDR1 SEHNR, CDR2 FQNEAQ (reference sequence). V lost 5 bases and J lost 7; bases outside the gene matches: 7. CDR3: CASSQTGWGEKLFF. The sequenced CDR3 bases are TGTGCCAGCAGCCAGACAGGGTGGGGTGAAAAA.

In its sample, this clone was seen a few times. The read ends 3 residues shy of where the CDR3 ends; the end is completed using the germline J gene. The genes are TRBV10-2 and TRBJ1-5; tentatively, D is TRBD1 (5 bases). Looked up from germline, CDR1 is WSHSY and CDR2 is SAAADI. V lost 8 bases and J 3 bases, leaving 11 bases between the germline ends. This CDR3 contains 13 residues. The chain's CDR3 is CASQKGLNQPQHF. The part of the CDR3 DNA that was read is TGCGCCAGCCAGAAGGGACTCAATCAGCCC.

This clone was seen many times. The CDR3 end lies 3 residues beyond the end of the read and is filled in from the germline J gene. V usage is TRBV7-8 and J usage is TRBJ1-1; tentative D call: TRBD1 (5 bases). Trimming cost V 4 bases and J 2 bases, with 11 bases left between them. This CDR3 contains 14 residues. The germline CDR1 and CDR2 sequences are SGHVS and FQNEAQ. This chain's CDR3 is CASSSGQTNTEAFF. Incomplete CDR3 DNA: TGTGCCAGCAGCTCCGGACAAACAAACACTGAA.

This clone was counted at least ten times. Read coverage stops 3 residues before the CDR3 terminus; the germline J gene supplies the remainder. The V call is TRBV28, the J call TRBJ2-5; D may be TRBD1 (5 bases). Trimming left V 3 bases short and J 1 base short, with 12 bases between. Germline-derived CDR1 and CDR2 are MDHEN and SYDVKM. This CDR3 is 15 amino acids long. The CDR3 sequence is CASSFEVRAQETQYF. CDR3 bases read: TGTGCCAGCAGTTTTGAGGTCAGGGCCCAAGAGACC.

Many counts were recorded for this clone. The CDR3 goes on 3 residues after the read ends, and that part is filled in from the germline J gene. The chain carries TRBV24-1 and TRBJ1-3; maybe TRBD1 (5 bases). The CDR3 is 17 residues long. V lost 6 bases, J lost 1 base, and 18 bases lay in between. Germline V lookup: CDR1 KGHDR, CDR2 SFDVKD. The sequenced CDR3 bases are TGTGCCACCAGTCTCCGGCCTCAGGGTTGGTCTGGAAACACC. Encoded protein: CATSLRPQGWSGNT. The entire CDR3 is CATSLRPQGWSGNTIYF.

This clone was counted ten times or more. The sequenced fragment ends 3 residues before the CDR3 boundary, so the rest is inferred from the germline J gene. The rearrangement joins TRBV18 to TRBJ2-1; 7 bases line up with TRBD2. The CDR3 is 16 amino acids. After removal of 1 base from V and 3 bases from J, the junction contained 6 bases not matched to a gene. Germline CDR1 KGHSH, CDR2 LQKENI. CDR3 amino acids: CASSPRSGRGYNEQFF. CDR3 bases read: TGTGCCAGCTCACCACGGTCAGGGAGGGGCTACAATGAG.

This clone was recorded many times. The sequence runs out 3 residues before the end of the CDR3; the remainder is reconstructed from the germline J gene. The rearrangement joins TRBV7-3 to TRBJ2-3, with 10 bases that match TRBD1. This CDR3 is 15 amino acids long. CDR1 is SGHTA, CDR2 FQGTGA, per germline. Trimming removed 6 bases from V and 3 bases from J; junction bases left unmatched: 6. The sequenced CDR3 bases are TGTGCCAGCAGTCCTGGGACAGGGGAAACAGATACG. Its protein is CASSPGTGETDT. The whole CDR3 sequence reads CASSPGTGETDTQYF.

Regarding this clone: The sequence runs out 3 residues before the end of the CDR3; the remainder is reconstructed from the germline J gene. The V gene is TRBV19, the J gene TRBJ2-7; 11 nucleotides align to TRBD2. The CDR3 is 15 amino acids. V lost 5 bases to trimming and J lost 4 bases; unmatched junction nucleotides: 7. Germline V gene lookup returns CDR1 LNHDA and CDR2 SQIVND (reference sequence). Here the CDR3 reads CASSARLAGKYEQYF. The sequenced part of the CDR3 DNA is TGTGCCAGTAGTGCCCGACTAGCGGGGAAGTACGAG. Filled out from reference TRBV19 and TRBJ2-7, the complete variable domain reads DGGITQSPKYLFRKEGQNVTLSCEQNLNHDAMYWYRQDPGQGLRLIYYSQIVNDFQKGDIAEGYSVSREKKESFPLTVTSAQKNPTAFYLCASSARLAGKYEQYFGPGTRLTVT.

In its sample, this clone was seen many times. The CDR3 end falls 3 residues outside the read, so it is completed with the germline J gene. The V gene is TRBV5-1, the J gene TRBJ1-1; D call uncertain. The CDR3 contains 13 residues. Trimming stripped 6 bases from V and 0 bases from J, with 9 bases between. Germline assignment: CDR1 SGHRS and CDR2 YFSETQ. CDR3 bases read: TGCGCCAGCACGGCAGGAATGAACACTGAA. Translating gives CASTAGMNTE. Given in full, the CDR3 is CASTAGMNTEAFF.

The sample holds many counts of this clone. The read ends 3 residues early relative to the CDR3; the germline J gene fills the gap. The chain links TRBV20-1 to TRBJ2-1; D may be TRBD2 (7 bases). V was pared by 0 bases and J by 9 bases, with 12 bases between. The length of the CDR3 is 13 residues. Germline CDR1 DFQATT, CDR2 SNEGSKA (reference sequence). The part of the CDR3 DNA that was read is TGCAGTGCTAGAGAGGGGGGGCGTATTGAG. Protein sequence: CSAREGGRIE. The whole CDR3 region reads CSAREGGRIEQFF.

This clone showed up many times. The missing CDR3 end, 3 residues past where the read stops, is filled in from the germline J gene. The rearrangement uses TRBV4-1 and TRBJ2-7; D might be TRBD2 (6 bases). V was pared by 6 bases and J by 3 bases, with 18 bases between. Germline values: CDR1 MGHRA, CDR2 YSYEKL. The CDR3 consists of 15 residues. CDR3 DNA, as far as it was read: TGCGCCAGCAGTCACGAGGCGGGAAGGAGCTACGAG. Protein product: CASSHEAGRSYE. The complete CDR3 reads CASSHEAGRSYEQYF.

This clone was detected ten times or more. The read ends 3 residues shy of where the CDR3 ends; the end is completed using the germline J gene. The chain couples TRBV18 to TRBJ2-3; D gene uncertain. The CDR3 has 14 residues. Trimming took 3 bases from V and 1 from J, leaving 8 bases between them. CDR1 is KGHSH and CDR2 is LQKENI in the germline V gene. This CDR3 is CASSPASGTDTQYF. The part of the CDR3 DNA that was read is TGTGCCAGCTCACCGGCCTCCGGCACAGATACG.

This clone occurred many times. CDR3 DNA (partial): TGTGCCAGCAGTGACAGGGGGGCCCAAGAGACC. Its translation is CASSDRGAQET. The complete CDR3 reads CASSDRGAQETQYF. V is TRBV6-1 and J is TRBJ2-5; D may be TRBD1 (7 bases). The read ends 3 residues shy of where the CDR3 ends; the end is completed using the germline J gene. Trimming removed 3 bases from V and 1 base from J, with 9 bases in between. The CDR3 spans 14 residues. Germline values: CDR1 MNHNS, CDR2 SASEGT.

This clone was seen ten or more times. CDR3 DNA (partial): TGCAGCGTTGAAAGCGACAGGGTCGGA. Translating it yields CSVESDRVG. The complete CDR3 reads CSVESDRVGAFF. This chain joins TRBV29-1 and TRBJ1-1; 7 bases are shared with TRBD1. The CDR3 end is not reached by the read, which stops 3 residues before it; the germline J gene fills it in. Germline V gene sequence: CDR1 SQVTM, CDR2 ANQGSEA. This CDR3 is 12 amino acids long.

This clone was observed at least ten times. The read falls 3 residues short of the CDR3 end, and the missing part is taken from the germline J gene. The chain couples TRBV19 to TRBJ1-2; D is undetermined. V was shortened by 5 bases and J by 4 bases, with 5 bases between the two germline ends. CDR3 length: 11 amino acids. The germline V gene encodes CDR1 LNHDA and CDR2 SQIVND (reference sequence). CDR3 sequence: CASSQVYGYTF. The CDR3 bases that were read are TGTGCCAGTAGTCAGGTCTATGGC.